The 29 T cell receptor beta chains given below trace back to one sample, sequenced in a study of response to subunit inactivated influenza vaccine. TCRdb passed the RT-PCR reads through MiXCR, listing each CDR3 protein once. The repertoire holds roughly 670,000 distinct CDR3 sequences, with about 14% as singletons. Here the sequenced sample was PBMCs from blood, taken around 15 days before vaccination. These receptors originate from a man aged 50 to 60 who received an inactivated influenza vaccine.

V usage is TRBV5-6 and J usage is TRBJ2-1; no firm D call. Between the trimmed V and J ends, which lost 1 base and 7 bases, there was a span of 9 bases. The CDR3 contains 13 residues. CDR1 and CDR2 from the germline V gene are SGHDT and YYEEEE. CDR3 loop: CASSLSSWNEQFF. DNA of the CDR3: TGTGCCAGCAGCTTGAGTTCGTGGAATGAGCAGTTCTTC.

This clonotype occurred a few times. The rearrangement joins TRBV6-1 to TRBJ2-7; 9 bases align to TRBD1. Germline CDR1 MNHNS, CDR2 SASEGT. Losses at the gene ends were 6 bases for V and 4 bases for J; bases not matched to a gene: 13. The CDR3 has 16 amino acids. The CDR3 DNA sequence: TGTGCCAGCAGCTCCTGGTCAGGGACAGGGATTTACGAGCAGTACTTC. This encodes CASSSWSGTGIYEQYF.

V and J are TRBV9 and TRBJ2-4; no definite D call. The germline V and J ends were trimmed by 0 bases and 4 bases, with 8 bases remaining between them. Per germline, CDR1 SGDLS and CDR2 YYNGEE. This CDR3 has 14 amino acids. The CDR3 nucleotides read TGTGCCAGCAGCGTAGACGCAGGTAAAAACATTCAGTACTTC. This gives the protein CASSVDAGKNIQYF.

The rearrangement uses TRBV4-1 and TRBJ2-3; D remains ambiguous. CDR3 size: 13 residues. V dropped 5 bases and J dropped 1 base, with 7 bases sitting between them. CDR1 and CDR2 (germline): MGHRA, YSYEKL. The CDR3 here is CASSVGRTDTQYF. The DNA for the CDR3 is TGCGCCAGCAGCGTAGGACGCACAGATACGCAGTATTTT.

The DNA of the CDR3 is TGCAGTGCTAGGCTCGGGACAGGGAGAGCAACTAATGAAAAACTGTTTTTT. Translating gives CSARLGTGRATNEKLFF. The V gene is TRBV20-1, the J gene TRBJ1-4, with 9 nucleotides matching TRBD1. The CDR3 runs 17 residues. Germline CDR1 reads DFQATT; CDR2 reads SNEGSKA (reference sequence). V trimming: 3 bases; J trimming: 0 bases; junction bases outside the gene matches: 8.

The chain employs TRBV15 and TRBJ2-5; D gene unclear. The CDR3 consists of 15 residues. The germline V gene has CDR1 LNHNV and CDR2 YYDKDF (reference sequence). V lost 3 bases to trimming and J lost 0 bases, with 11 bases between them. CDR3 in amino acids: CATSRAAEYQETQYF. CDR3 nucleotide sequence: TGTGCCACCAGCAGGGCCGCGGAGTACCAAGAGACCCAGTACTTC.

The rearrangement links TRBV25-1 to TRBJ1-1; no clear D gene. The CDR3 runs 12 residues. V was shortened by 5 bases and J by 1 base, with 5 bases between the two germline ends. The germline CDR1 and CDR2 sequences are MGHDK and SYGVNS. CDR3 sequence reads: CASSQANTEAFF. In nucleotides, the CDR3 is TGTGCCAGCAGTCAGGCGAACACTGAAGCTTTCTTT.

DNA for the CDR3: TGTGCCAGCAGCCAGAGACTAGCTTACTACGAGCAGTACTTC. Its translation is CASSQRLAYYEQYF. The chain combines TRBV6-2 or TRBV6-3 with TRBJ2-7, with 7 bases matching TRBD2. The CDR3 runs 14 residues. J was trimmed by 3 bases and V by 6 bases; bases with no gene match: 8. Looked up from germline, CDR1 is MNHEY and CDR2 is SVGEGT.

CDR3 protein: CASSLIPGERKGVQETQYF. The CDR3 nucleotides read TGTGCCAGCAGCTTGATCCCAGGGGAGCGAAAAGGGGTCCAAGAGACCCAGTACTTC. The chain links TRBV5-4 to TRBJ2-5; D possibly corresponds to TRBD1 (6 bases). The germline V and J ends were trimmed by 1 base and 1 base, with 23 bases remaining between them. Germline CDR1 and CDR2: SGHNT and YYREEE (reference sequence). The CDR3 is made up of 19 amino acids.

The chain recombines TRBV2 with TRBJ2-5; 8 bases align to TRBD1. Germline V gene sequence: CDR1 SNHLY, CDR2 FYNNEI. The ends lost 8 bases at V and 3 bases at J; junction bases unmatched: 8. The CDR3 has 14 residues. The CDR3 region has the DNA TGTGCCAGCCAGAACCCGACAGGGGAAGAGACCCAGTACTTC. Translating it yields CASQNPTGEETQYF.

The genes are TRBV11-1 and TRBJ2-6; D is perhaps TRBD1 (6 bases). From germline, CDR1 is SGHAT and CDR2 FQDESV (reference sequence). V was shortened by 4 bases and J by 0 bases, with 16 bases between the two germline ends. The CDR3 spans 18 residues. The CDR3 DNA is TGTGCCAGCAGCTCCCAAGGACAGCTCTTCTCTGGGGCCAACGTCCTGACTTTC. This translates into CASSSQGQLFSGANVLTF.

DNA for the CDR3: TGCGCCAGCTATGAGGGGCCCCGCTCCTACGAGCAGTACTTC. Its protein is CASYEGPRSYEQYF. The V gene is TRBV5-1, the J gene TRBJ2-7; D possibly matches TRBD1 or TRBD2 (5 bases each). This CDR3 is 14 amino acids long. Germline CDR1 and CDR2: SGHRS and YFSETQ. Deletions cut 7 bases from V and 0 bases from J, with 14 bases between.

This clonotype has only a few counts. The chain employs TRBV4-2 and TRBJ1-5, with a tentative D call TRBD1 (6 bases). The V gene lost 0 bases and the J gene lost 6 bases, with 18 bases spanning the gap. The germline V gene encodes CDR1 LGHNA and CDR2 YNFKEQ. CDR3 size: 17 residues. CDR3 in amino acids: CASSQDTARGSSQPQHF. Here the CDR3 DNA reads TGTGCCAGCAGCCAAGATACGGCCAGGGGATCTTCTCAGCCCCAGCATTTT.

The chain uses TRBV7-9 and TRBJ2-1; no clear D gene. Trimming removed 5 bases from V and 4 bases from J, with 18 bases in between. CDR3 length equals 16 residues. Germline assignment: CDR1 SEHNR and CDR2 FQNEAQ (reference sequence). The CDR3, as DNA: TGTGCCAGCAGCCAACCCCGGGTTCTGGGGTACAATGAGCAGTTCTTC. Amino acids: CASSQPRVLGYNEQFF.

This chain uses TRBV12-3 or TRBV12-4 with TRBJ2-1, with D maybe TRBD2 (6 bases). There are 15 residues in the CDR3. V was cut by 2 bases and J by 5 bases, with 13 bases left in between. CDR3 region: CASSLTGSIHNEQFF. The DNA for the CDR3 is TGTGCCAGCAGTTTAACCGGGAGTATCCACAATGAGCAGTTCTTC.

The gene calls are TRBV20-1 and TRBJ2-1; D assignment may be TRBD1 or TRBD2 (5 bases each). The CDR3 has 14 residues. V lost 7 bases and J 1 base, leaving 14 bases between the germline ends. Germline CDR1 DFQATT, CDR2 SNEGSKA (reference sequence). DNA of the CDR3: TGCAGTGTCCGATTTGGGGGATCCTACAATGAGCAGTTCTTC. Residues: CSVRFGGSYNEQFF.

The chain joins TRBV28 to TRBJ2-3, with D perhaps matching TRBD2 (6 bases). This CDR3 is 23 amino acids long. The V gene lost 1 base and the J gene lost 0 bases, with 32 bases spanning the gap. CDR1 and CDR2 from the germline V gene are MDHEN and SYDVKM. This chain's CDR3 is CASSLFLPHKAILARTSTDTQYF. Written as DNA, the CDR3 is TGTGCCAGCAGTTTATTTCTCCCTCACAAGGCGATTCTAGCGCGTACTAGCACAGATACGCAGTATTTT.

The rearrangement uses TRBV28 and TRBJ2-7; the D gene is possibly TRBD1 (6 bases). V shed 3 bases and J shed 3 bases, with 12 bases lying between them. CDR1 and CDR2 from the germline V gene are MDHEN and SYDVKM. This CDR3 comprises 14 residues. In DNA, the CDR3 is TGTGCCAGCAGTTTCGACAGGAATGGCTACGAGCAGTACTTC. It is translated as CASSFDRNGYEQYF.

The chain joins TRBV19 to TRBJ1-1, with TRBD1 as a possible D gene (5 bases). Deletions cut 11 bases from V and 0 bases from J, with 13 bases between. The CDR3 extends over 13 amino acids. Germline assignment: CDR1 LNHDA and CDR2 SQIVND (reference sequence). CDR3 protein: CAVIVQVNTEAFF. CDR3 coding DNA: TGTGCCGTCATTGTACAGGTGAACACTGAAGCTTTCTTT.

The chain couples TRBV6-1 to TRBJ2-1, with TRBD1 as a possible D gene (5 bases). This CDR3 contains 13 residues. The germline CDR1 and CDR2 sequences are MNHNS and SASEGT. V lost 4 bases, J lost 12 bases, and 16 bases lay in between. The CDR3 here is CASSAGPRTRQFF. CDR3 DNA: TGTGCCAGCAGTGCCGGGCCACGGACAAGGCAGTTCTTC.

J is TRBJ2-2 and V is TRBV4-3, with D uncertain. CDR3 length: 15 residues. V lost 0 bases to trimming and J lost 10 bases, with 15 bases between them. Germline lookup yields CDR1 LGHNA and CDR2 YSLEER. CDR3: CASSQDREAPKELFF. The CDR3 nucleotides are TGCGCCAGCAGCCAAGATCGAGAGGCTCCTAAGGAGCTGTTTTTT.

This chain connects TRBV7-2 to TRBJ2-2; TRBD1 aligns across 12 bases. Germline CDR1 reads SGHTA; CDR2 reads FQGNSA. This CDR3 has 17 residues. The J segment lost 8 bases and the V segment lost 5 bases, leaving 12 bases of the junction unmatched. CDR3 sequence reads: CASSEYRDRGREGELFF. The CDR3 nucleotides are TGTGCCAGCAGCGAATACCGGGACAGGGGGCGGGAGGGGGAGCTGTTTTTT.

The chain links TRBV21-1 to TRBJ2-5. TRBV21-1 is marked as a pseudogene. The length of the CDR3 is 10 residues. The CDR3 sequence: CAGNTSTQYF. CDR3 sequence (DNA): TGTGCCGGCAATACGTCGACCCAGTACTTC.

The gene calls are TRBV3-1 and TRBJ2-7; perhaps TRBD2 as D (7 bases). This CDR3 has 15 amino acids. The ends were cut back, 2 bases at V and 5 bases at J, with 16 bases in the middle. Looked up from germline, CDR1 is LGHDT and CDR2 is YNNKEL (reference sequence). As DNA, the CDR3 is TGTGCCAGCAGCCAAACTTGGCGGGGGCCCCACGAGCAGTACTTC. Translating gives CASSQTWRGPHEQYF.

This clonotype was recorded a few times. The rearrangement uses TRBV29-1 and TRBJ2-7; 12 nucleotides align to TRBD2. The CDR3 is 15 amino acids. Looked up from germline, CDR1 is SQVTM and CDR2 is ANQGSEA. V was clipped by 1 base and J by 7 bases; unmatched bases: 8. The CDR3: CSVEVRLAGEGEQYF. In nucleotides, the CDR3 is TGCAGCGTTGAAGTTAGACTAGCGGGAGAAGGGGAGCAGTACTTC.

This clonotype was recorded a few times. The chain employs TRBV18 and TRBJ2-3; no clear D gene. The germline V gene has CDR1 KGHSH and CDR2 LQKENI. CDR3 length: 13 amino acids. The V and J ends lost 4 bases and 5 bases respectively, with 10 bases between them. In DNA, the CDR3 is TGTGCCAGCTCACAGGGTCCGAGAGATACGCAGTATTTT. Residues: CASSQGPRDTQYF. The full variable domain, completed using reference TRBV18 and TRBJ2-3, is NAGVMQNPRHLVRRRGQEARLRCSPMKGHSHVYWYRQLPEEGLKFMVYLQKENIIDESGMPKERFSAEFPKEGPSILRIQQVVRGDSAAYFCASSQGPRDTQYFGPGTRLTVL.

The V call is TRBV6-5, the J call TRBJ1-1, with unresolved D. Trimming shortened V by 4 bases and J by 5 bases, and 20 bases separated the two germline ends. Germline V gives CDR1 MNHEY, CDR2 SVGAGI. The CDR3 runs to 16 residues. The chain's CDR3 is CASSSGSSPGGTEAFF. In nucleotides, the CDR3 is TGTGCCAGCAGTTCGGGGTCTTCTCCGGGAGGAACTGAAGCTTTCTTT.

This clonotype turned up a few times. The chain links TRBV20-1 to TRBJ2-5; D ambiguous. Trimming cost V 4 bases and J 5 bases, with 8 bases left between them. The CDR3 is made up of 11 amino acids. The germline V gene has CDR1 DFQATT and CDR2 SNEGSKA (reference sequence). The CDR3 spells CSAKTAETQYF. The CDR3 DNA is TGCAGTGCTAAGACGGCGGAGACCCAGTACTTC.

V usage is TRBV20-1 and J usage is TRBJ1-5; 8 bases align to TRBD1. This CDR3 is 14 amino acids long. V was pared by 1 base and J by 4 bases, with 3 bases of the junction left unmatched. Germline V CDR1 and CDR2: DFQATT, SNEGSKA (reference sequence). The CDR3 DNA follows: TGCAGTGCTAGAGTGACAGGGGAGAATCAGCCCCAGCATTTT. Translation gives CSARVTGENQPQHF.